This T cell receptor beta chain stems from a study of blood T cell repertoires in COVID-19. Overall study context: The United States, Italy and Spain supplied acute and convalescent COVID-19 samples. The analysed material was cDNA or gDNA that came from T cells, B-cell-depleted T cells, or PBMCs.

Per the original methods: From reference gene primer amplification, estimates of nucleated cell counts were derived. Clones were sequenced by immunoSEQ multiplex PCR, and TCRdb holds only the in-frame ones, with some missing. V, J and clone size are those of that table, while D and trimming were read from the DNA. The sample gives approximately 97,000 clones, roughly 90% of which show up once; 18% is in the top ten. CDR3 length equals 14 residues. In germline, CDR1 is MDHEN, CDR2 SYDVKM. Trimming removed 6 bases from V and 4 bases from J, with 15 bases in between. This TCR derives from a woman older than 75 with acute or convalescent COVID-19. Sequenced material: peripheral blood. V gene TRBV28 combines with J gene TRBJ1-2; D is perhaps TRBD1 (5 bases). Here the CDR3 reads CASRSEGAGYGYTF. DNA of the CDR3: TGTGCCAGCAGGTCGGAAGGGGCCGGCTATGGCTACACCTTC.